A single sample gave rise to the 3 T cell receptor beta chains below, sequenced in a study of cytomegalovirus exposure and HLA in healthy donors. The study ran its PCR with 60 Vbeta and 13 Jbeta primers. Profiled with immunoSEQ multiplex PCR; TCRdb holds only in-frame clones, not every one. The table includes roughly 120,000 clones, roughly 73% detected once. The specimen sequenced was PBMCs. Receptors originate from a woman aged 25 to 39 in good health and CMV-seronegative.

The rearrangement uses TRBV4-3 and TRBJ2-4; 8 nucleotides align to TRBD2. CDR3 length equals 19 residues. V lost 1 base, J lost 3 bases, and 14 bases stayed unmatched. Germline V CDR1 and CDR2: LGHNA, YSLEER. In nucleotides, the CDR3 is TGCGCCAGCAGCCAAGCCCATGCGGGGGGTCAGTCTTACAAAAACATTCAGTACTTC. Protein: CASSQAHAGGQSYKNIQYF.

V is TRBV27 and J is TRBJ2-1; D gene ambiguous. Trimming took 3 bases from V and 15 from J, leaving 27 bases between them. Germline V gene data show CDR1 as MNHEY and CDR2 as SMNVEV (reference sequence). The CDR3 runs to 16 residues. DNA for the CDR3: TGTGCCAGCAGTTTGGCGTCGTCTAGACCCCCTCCGTTAATGTTCTTC. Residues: CASSLASSRPPPLMFF.

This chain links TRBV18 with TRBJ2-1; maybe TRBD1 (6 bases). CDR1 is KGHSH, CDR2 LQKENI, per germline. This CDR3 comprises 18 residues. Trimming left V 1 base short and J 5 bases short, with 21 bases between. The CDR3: CASSPLTLQGWGNNEQFF. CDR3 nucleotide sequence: TGTGCCAGCTCACCACTGACCCTACAGGGTTGGGGAAACAATGAGCAGTTCTTC.